The rows below give T cell receptor beta chains drawn from one sample of a study of blood T cells in healthy people across ages. TCRdb passed the 5' RACE reads through MiXCR, listing each CDR3 protein once. Of 600,000 to 1,000,000 distinct CDR3 sequences in the sample, roughly 25% were seen once. This sample also belongs to another study, concerning T cells of mothers and their children.

Input material: blood. The receptors were gathered from a boy younger than 18 in good health. The CDR3 runs from the conserved cysteine through the conserved F or W. Fields, in order: J gene, D gene, V gene, clone size, CDR3 protein, CDR3 DNA. D genes are given only for firm matches. Clone sizes are given selectively: once, few, many, or a class where the clone is expanded.

J: TRBJ2-7; D: -; V: TRBV11-3; size: -; CDR3: CASSPRSGGPTAEQYF; DNA: TGTGCCAGCAGCCCCCGGTCGGGGGGCCCTACAGCGGAGCAGTACTTC
J: TRBJ2-5; D: TRBD1; V: TRBV7-9; size: -; CDR3: CASSTGDRGLLETQYF; DNA: TGTGCCAGCAGCACTGGGGACAGGGGGCTCTTGGAGACCCAGTACTTC
J: TRBJ2-5; D: -; V: TRBV9; size: -; CDR3: CASSVAIGVQETQYF; DNA: TGTGCCAGCAGCGTAGCGATTGGCGTCCAAGAGACCCAGTACTTC
J: TRBJ1-5; D: TRBD1; V: TRBV28; size: -; CDR3: CASSLISLQGAGQPQHF; DNA: TGTGCCAGCAGTTTAATATCCCTACAGGGGGCAGGCCAGCCCCAGCATTTT
J: TRBJ2-5; D: -; V: TRBV15; size: -; CDR3: CATSRERRGFAETQYF; DNA: TGTGCCACCAGCAGAGAGCGGAGAGGGTTTGCAGAGACCCAGTACTTC
J: TRBJ2-5; D: -; V: TRBV6-5; size: few; CDR3: CASSYAFQETQYF; DNA: TGTGCCAGCAGTTACGCGTTCCAAGAGACCCAGTACTTC
J: TRBJ2-5; D: -; V: TRBV4-3; size: -; CDR3: CASSLATRGFQETQYF; DNA: TGCGCCAGCAGCCTTGCTACCAGGGGATTCCAAGAGACCCAGTACTTC
J: TRBJ2-7; D: TRBD1; V: TRBV19; size: -; CDR3: CASSTMDRVEQYF; DNA: TGTGCCAGTAGTACCATGGACAGGGTCGAGCAGTACTTC
J: TRBJ2-7; D: -; V: TRBV5-6; size: -; CDR3: CASSLVRAHLDF; DNA: TGTGCCAGCAGCTTGGTTAGGGCCCATTTGGACTTC
J: TRBJ1-1; D: -; V: TRBV20-1; size: -; CDR3: CSARELSGSNTEAFF; DNA: TGCAGTGCTAGAGAATTATCGGGCAGCAACACTGAAGCTTTCTTT
J: TRBJ1-5; D: TRBD1; V: TRBV7-2; size: -; CDR3: CASSLGQGLPQHF; DNA: TGTGCCAGCAGCCTAGGACAGGGTCTGCCCCAGCATTTT
J: TRBJ1-1; D: TRBD1; V: TRBV7-2; size: -; CDR3: CASSRGQGGTEAFF; DNA: TGTGCCAGCAGCCGCGGACAGGGAGGAACTGAAGCTTTCTTT
J: TRBJ2-7; D: -; V: TRBV28; size: few; CDR3: CASSRTRDWSREQYF; DNA: TGTGCCAGCAGTCGGACGCGGGACTGGAGTCGCGAGCAGTACTTC
J: TRBJ1-2; D: -; V: TRBV6-6; size: few; CDR3: CATWNGGSFYGYTF; DNA: TGTGCTACCTGGAATGGGGGCTCTTTCTATGGCTACACCTTC
J: TRBJ2-1; D: TRBD1; V: TRBV24-1; size: few; CDR3: CATSVYGTGGDFHEQFF; DNA: TGTGCCACCAGTGTTTACGGGACAGGGGGCGATTTCCATGAGCAGTTCTTC
J: TRBJ2-1; D: -; V: TRBV7-2; size: -; CDR3: CASSLGRVETWVNEQFF; DNA: TGTGCCAGCAGCTTGGGCAGGGTCGAAACTTGGGTCAATGAGCAGTTCTTC
J: TRBJ1-1; D: -; V: TRBV5-6; size: -; CDR3: CASSFQGFAEAFF; DNA: TGTGCCAGCAGCTTTCAGGGGTTCGCTGAAGCTTTCTTT